The rows below give T cell receptor beta chains drawn from one sample of a study of shared clonotypes between healthy human individuals. TCRdb's table, derived via immunoSEQ multiplex PCR, lists solely in-frame clones and lacks some. The sample shows around 700,000 clones, around 72% of them seen only once. The material sequenced was memory CD4+ T cells sorted from blood. The source is a woman aged 30 to 39 in good health. CDR3s include the opening cysteine and the closing phenylalanine or tryptophan. D genes are given only for firm matches. Size tells how often a clone was seen (once, few, many) or the class of an expanded clone, and some rows leave it out.

v_gene	abundance	j_gene	d_gene	CDR3aa	CDR3nt
TRBV28	.	TRBJ2-7	.	CASGKAAYEQYF	TGTGCCAGCGGAAAAGCCGCCTACGAGCAGTACTTC
TRBV19	.	TRBJ2-1	.	CASSIRRGGNEQFF	TGTGCCAGTAGTATAAGGAGGGGGGGGAATGAGCAGTTCTTC
TRBV15	.	TRBJ1-5	TRBD1	CATSRPGQGRNQPQHF	TGTGCCACCAGCAGACCGGGACAGGGAAGGAATCAGCCCCAGCATTTT
TRBV28	many	TRBJ2-7	TRBD2	CASSYGLAGGGVQYF	TGTGCCAGCAGCTACGGACTAGCGGGGGGCGGAGTGCAGTACTTC
TRBV6-1	many	TRBJ2-7	.	CASTLTYEQYF	TGTGCCAGCACCTTGACCTACGAGCAGTACTTC
TRBV2	.	TRBJ1-4	TRBD1	CASRRDDRVGEKLFF	TGTGCCAGCCGGCGGGATGACAGGGTCGGGGAAAAACTGTTTTTT
TRBV7-8	few	TRBJ2-1	.	CASSLAGSSYNEQFF	TGTGCCAGCAGCTTAGCGGGCAGCTCCTACAATGAGCAGTTCTTC
TRBV10-1	.	TRBJ1-4	.	CASRACQGQINEKLFF	TGCGCCAGCAGAGCATGTCAGGGGCAGATTAATGAAAAACTGTTTTTT
TRBV15	.	TRBJ1-4	.	CATSGQRTATNEKLFF	TGTGCCACCAGCGGACAGAGAACTGCAACTAATGAAAAACTGTTTTTT
TRBV5-1	.	TRBJ2-3	TRBD2	CASSLAGRTDTQYF	TGCGCCAGCAGTCTAGCGGGACGCACAGATACGCAGTATTTT
TRBV7-2	many	TRBJ2-1	TRBD2	CASSLSSGLYNEQFF	TGTGCCAGCAGCTTATCTAGCGGATTATACAATGAGCAGTTCTTC
TRBV28	.	TRBJ1-1	.	CASSLSRGGAFF	TGTGCCAGCAGCCTCAGTCGGGGGGGAGCTTTCTTT
TRBV9	.	TRBJ2-1	.	CASSPRTSGEQFF	TGTGCCAGCAGCCCCCGGACGAGCGGTGAGCAGTTCTTC
TRBV18	.	TRBJ2-2	TRBD1	CASSNTGANTGELFF	TGTGCCAGCTCAAACACAGGGGCGAACACCGGGGAGCTGTTTTTT
TRBV5-6	.	TRBJ2-7	.	CASSSWDPRSSYEQYF	TGTGCCAGCAGCTCTTGGGACCCGAGGAGCTCCTACGAGCAGTACTTC
TRBV6-1	few	TRBJ2-7	.	CASKGSRDTPFEQYF	TGTGCCAGCAAAGGATCCCGGGACACCCCCTTCGAGCAGTACTTC
TRBV11-2	.	TRBJ2-1	.	CASSLVVEQFF	TGTGCCAGCAGCTTAGTTGTTGAGCAGTTCTTC
TRBV7-2	many	TRBJ2-1	.	CASSPGPDNEQFF	TGTGCCAGCAGCCCGGGACCAGACAATGAGCAGTTCTTC
TRBV6-6	.	TRBJ1-2	.	CASRLLQGFWGYTF	TGTGCCAGCAGATTACTTCAGGGATTCTGGGGCTACACCTTC
TRBV7-8	.	TRBJ2-2	TRBD1	CASGRQGVGTGELFF	TGTGCCAGCGGGCGACAGGGGGTCGGGACCGGGGAGCTGTTTTTT
TRBV19	.	TRBJ2-5	.	CASSRVARNPQGTQYF	TGTGCCAGTAGCCGGGTGGCGCGCAACCCCCAAGGGACCCAGTACTTC
TRBV6-5	.	TRBJ1-1	.	CASSSYRDSTEAFF	TGTGCCAGCAGTTCGTACAGGGATAGCACTGAAGCTTTCTTT
TRBV5-5	.	TRBJ2-3	.	CASSSQFRDRYADTQYF	TGTGCCAGCAGCTCTCAATTCCGGGACCGATATGCAGATACGCAGTATTTT
TRBV29-1	.	TRBJ1-1	TRBD1	CSVGQGALNTEAFF	TGCAGCGTTGGCCAGGGGGCACTCAACACTGAAGCTTTCTTT
TRBV11-2	.	TRBJ1-1	TRBD1	CASTPRGSGGAYTEAFF	TGTGCCAGCACCCCCAGGGGCTCAGGGGGGGCGTACACTGAAGCTTTCTTT
TRBV7-2	few	TRBJ2-3	.	CASSLARLGDTDTQYF	TGTGCCAGCAGCTTAGCGCGGCTCGGGGATACAGATACGCAGTATTTT
TRBV6-6	.	TRBJ1-5	.	CASSYTGPQPQHF	TGTGCCAGCAGTTACACAGGCCCTCAGCCCCAGCATTTT
TRBV29-1	.	TRBJ2-3	.	CSVTGTSTDTQYF	TGCAGCGTTACCGGGACTAGCACAGATACGCAGTATTTT
TRBV6-1	.	TRBJ2-3	TRBD2	CASTSGGASTDTQYF	TGTGCCAGCACCAGCGGGGGGGCAAGCACAGATACGCAGTATTTT
TRBV5-1	.	TRBJ2-3	.	CASTSLAVSSTDTQYF	TGCGCCAGCACCTCGCTAGCTGTGTCAAGCACAGATACGCAGTATTTT
TRBV5-1	.	TRBJ2-1	.	CASSEPRGSYNEQFF	TGCGCCAGTAGCGAGCCCCGAGGATCCTACAATGAGCAGTTCTTC
TRBV7-9	.	TRBJ1-2	TRBD1	CASSSGTGAAGYTF	TGTGCCAGCAGCTCAGGGACAGGGGCGGCTGGCTACACCTTC
TRBV2	.	TRBJ2-1	.	CASRLEDSYNEQFF	TGTGCCAGCAGGCTTGAGGACTCCTACAATGAGCAGTTCTTC
TRBV28	.	TRBJ1-2	.	CASSLDRRYGYTF	TGTGCCAGCAGTCTTGACAGGCGCTATGGCTACACCTTC
TRBV6-5	.	TRBJ2-7	.	CASSSILRVTYEQYF	TGTGCCAGCAGTTCTATTTTGCGGGTAACCTACGAGCAGTACTTC
TRBV29-1	.	TRBJ1-1	.	CSVELTVPTEAFF	TGCAGCGTTGAACTCACAGTCCCCACTGAAGCTTTCTTT
TRBV18	.	TRBJ1-5	TRBD1	CASSPTAGGVEPQHF	TGTGCCAGCTCGCCTACAGCAGGGGGCGTGGAGCCCCAGCATTTT
TRBV6-1	.	TRBJ2-2	.	CASSLGPTNTGELFF	TGTGCCAGCAGCTTAGGACCAACGAACACCGGGGAGCTGTTTTTT
TRBV11-2	.	TRBJ1-2	.	CASSLENYGYTF	TGTGCCAGCAGCTTAGAGAACTATGGCTACACCTTC
TRBV4-1	once	TRBJ2-1	TRBD2	CASRRSTTSGTSNEQFF	TGCGCCAGCAGACGATCGACGACTAGCGGAACAAGTAATGAGCAGTTCTTC